This entry features one T cell receptor beta chain sequence. Original processing notes: Reference gene primer amplification yielded estimated nucleated cell counts. TCRdb's table, derived via immunoSEQ multiplex PCR, lists solely in-frame clones and lacks some. The V and J calls and clone size come from that table; D and trimming were worked out from the DNA. The sample lists around 240,000 clones, approximately 82% occurring once. The entry originates in a study of blood T cell repertoires in COVID-19. Overall study context: Samples representing acute and convalescent COVID-19 were sourced from the United States, Italy and Spain. T cells, B-cell-depleted T cells, or PBMCs supplied cDNA or gDNA.

The germline V gene encodes CDR1 MDHEN and CDR2 SYDVKM. The length of the CDR3 is 16 residues. The V gene end was trimmed by 2 bases and the J gene end by 4 bases; junction bases not matched to a gene: 4. Material: peripheral blood. The chain carries TRBV28 and TRBJ2-1, with 11 bases aligning to TRBD2. The origin of this receptor is a woman at least 80 years old with acute or convalescent COVID-19. The CDR3 bases are TGTGCCAGCAGTTTAACTACTAGCGGGAGTTACAATGAGCAGTTCTTC. It translates to CASSLTTSGSYNEQFF.